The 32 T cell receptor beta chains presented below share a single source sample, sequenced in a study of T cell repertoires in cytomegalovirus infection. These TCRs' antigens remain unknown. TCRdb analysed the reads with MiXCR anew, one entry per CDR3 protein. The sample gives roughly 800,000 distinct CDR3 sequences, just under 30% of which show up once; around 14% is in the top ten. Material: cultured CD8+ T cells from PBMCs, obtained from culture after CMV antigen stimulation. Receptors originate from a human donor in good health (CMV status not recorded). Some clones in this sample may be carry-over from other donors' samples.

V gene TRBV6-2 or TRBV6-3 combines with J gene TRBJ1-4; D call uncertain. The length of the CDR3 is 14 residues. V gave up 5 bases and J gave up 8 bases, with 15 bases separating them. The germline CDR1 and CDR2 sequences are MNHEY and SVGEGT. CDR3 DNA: TGTGCCAGCAGTCCCGGGCTCCGAAGCGAAAAACTGTTTTTT. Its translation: CASSPGLRSEKLFF.

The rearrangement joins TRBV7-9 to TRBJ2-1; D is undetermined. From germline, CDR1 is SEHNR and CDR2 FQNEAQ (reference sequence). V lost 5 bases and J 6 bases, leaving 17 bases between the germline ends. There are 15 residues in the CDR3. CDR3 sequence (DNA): TGTGCCAGCAGCACGTCCCCTGGGGTTAGCAATGAGCAGTTCTTC. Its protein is CASSTSPGVSNEQFF.

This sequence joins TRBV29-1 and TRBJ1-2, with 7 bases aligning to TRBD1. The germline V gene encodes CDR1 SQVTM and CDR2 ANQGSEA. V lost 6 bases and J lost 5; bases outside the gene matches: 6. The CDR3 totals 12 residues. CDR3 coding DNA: TGCAGCGTATGGACAGGCGGTTATGGCTACACCTTC. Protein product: CSVWTGGYGYTF.

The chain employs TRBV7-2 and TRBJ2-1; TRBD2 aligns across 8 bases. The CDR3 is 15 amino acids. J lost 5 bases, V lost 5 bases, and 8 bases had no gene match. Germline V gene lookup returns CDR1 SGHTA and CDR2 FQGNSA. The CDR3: CASSQGLGGNNEQFF. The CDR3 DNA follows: TGTGCCAGCAGCCAGGGACTAGGGGGGAACAATGAGCAGTTCTTC. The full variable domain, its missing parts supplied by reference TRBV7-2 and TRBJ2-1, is GAGVSQSPSNKVTEKGKDVELRCDPISGHTALYWYRQSLGQGLEFLIYFQGNSAPDKSGLPSDRFSAERTGGSVSTLTIQRTQQEDSAVYLCASSQGLGGNNEQFFGPGTRLTVL.

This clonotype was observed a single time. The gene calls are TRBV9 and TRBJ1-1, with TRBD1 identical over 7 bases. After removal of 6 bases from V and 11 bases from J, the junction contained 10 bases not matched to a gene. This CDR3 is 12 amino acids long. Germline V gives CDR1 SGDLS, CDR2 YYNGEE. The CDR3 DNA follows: TGTGCCAGCAACCCAGGACAGGATCGGGCTTTCTTT. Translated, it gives CASNPGQDRAFF.

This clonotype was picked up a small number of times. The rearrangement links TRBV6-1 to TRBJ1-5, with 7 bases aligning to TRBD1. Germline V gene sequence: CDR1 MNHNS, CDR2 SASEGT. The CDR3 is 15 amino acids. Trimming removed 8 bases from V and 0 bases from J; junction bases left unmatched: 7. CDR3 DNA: TGTGCCAGCGAGGTCGGGACAGATAGCAATCAGCCCCAGCATTTT. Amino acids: CASEVGTDSNQPQHF.

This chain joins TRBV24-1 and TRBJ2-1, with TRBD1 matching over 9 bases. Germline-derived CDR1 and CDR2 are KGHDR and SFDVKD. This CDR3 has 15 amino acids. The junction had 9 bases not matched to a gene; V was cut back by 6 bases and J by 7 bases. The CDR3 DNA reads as TGTGCCACCAGTACAGGGGGCCCCATTCGTAATGAGCAGTTCTTC. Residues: CATSTGGPIRNEQFF.

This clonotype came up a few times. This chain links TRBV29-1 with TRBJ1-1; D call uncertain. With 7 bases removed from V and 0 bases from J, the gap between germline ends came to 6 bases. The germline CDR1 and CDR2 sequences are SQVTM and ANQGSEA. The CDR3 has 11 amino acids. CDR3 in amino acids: CSANLNTEAFF. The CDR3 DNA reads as TGCAGCGCCAACTTGAACACTGAAGCTTTCTTT. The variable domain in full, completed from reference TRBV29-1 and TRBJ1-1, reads SAVISQKPSRDICQRGTSLTIQCQVDSQVTMMFWYRQQPGQSLTLIATANQGSEATYESGFVIDKFPISRPNLTFSTLTVSNMSPEDSSIYLCSANLNTEAFFGQGTRLTVV.

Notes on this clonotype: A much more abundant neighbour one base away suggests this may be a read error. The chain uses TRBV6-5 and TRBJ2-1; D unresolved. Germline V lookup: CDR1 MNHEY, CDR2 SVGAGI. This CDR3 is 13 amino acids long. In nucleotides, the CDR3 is TGTGTCAGCATGAACTCGAGATACAATGAGCAGTTCTTC. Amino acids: CVSMNSRYNEQFF.

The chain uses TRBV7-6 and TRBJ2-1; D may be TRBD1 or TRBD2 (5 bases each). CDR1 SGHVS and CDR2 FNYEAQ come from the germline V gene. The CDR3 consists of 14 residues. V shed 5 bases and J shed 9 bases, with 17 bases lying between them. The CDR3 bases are TGTGCCAGCAGCCTACCGGGACCGCAGGGTGAGCAGTTCTTC. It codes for CASSLPGPQGEQFF.

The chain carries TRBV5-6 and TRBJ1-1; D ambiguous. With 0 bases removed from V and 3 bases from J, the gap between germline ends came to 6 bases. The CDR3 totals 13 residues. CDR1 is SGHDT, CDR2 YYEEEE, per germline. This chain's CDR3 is CASSLAPHTEAFF. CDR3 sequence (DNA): TGTGCCAGCAGCTTGGCCCCTCACACTGAAGCTTTCTTT.

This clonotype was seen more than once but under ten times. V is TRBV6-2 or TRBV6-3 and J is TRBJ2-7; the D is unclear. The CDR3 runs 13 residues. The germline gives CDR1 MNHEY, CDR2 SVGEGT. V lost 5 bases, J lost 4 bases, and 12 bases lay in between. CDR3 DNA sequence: TGTGCCAGCAGTCGGTCGGGTTTTTACGAGCAGTACGTC. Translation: CASSRSGFYEQYV.

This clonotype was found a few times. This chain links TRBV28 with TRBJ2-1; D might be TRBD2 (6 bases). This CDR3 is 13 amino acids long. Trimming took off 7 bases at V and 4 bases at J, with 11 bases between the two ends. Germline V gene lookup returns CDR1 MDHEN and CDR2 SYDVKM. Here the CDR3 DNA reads TGTGCCAGCAACTTTGGGGGGTACAATGAGCAGTTCTTC. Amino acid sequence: CASNFGGYNEQFF.

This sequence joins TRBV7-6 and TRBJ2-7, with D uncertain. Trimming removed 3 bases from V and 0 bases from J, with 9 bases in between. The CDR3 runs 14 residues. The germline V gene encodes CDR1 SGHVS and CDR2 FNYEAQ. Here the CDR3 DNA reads TGTGCCAGCAGCTTGAGGTGGGACTCCTACGAGCAGTACTTC. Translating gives CASSLRWDSYEQYF.

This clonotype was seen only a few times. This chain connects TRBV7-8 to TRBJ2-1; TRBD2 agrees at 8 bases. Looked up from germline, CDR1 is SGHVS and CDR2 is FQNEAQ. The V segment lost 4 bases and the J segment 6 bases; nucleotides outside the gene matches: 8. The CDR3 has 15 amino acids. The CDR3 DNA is TGTGCCAGCAGCTGGGGACTAGGGGGGGCCAATGAGCAGTTCTTC. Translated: CASSWGLGGANEQFF.

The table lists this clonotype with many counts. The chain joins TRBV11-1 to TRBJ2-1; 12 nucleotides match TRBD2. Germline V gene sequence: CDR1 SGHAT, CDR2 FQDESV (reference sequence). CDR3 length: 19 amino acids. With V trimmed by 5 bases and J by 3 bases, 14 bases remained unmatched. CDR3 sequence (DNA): TGTGCCAGCAGCCCCCGTACTAGCGGGGGGCTCCCGGACTACAATGAGCAGTTCTTC. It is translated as CASSPRTSGGLPDYNEQFF.

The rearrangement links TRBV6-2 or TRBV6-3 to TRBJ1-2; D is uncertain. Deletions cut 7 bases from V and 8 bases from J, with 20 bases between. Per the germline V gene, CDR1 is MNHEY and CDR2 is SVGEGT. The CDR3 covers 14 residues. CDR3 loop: CASTTDLSGRGYTF. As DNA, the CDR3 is TGTGCCAGCACTACGGACCTGTCAGGCCGGGGCTACACCTTC.

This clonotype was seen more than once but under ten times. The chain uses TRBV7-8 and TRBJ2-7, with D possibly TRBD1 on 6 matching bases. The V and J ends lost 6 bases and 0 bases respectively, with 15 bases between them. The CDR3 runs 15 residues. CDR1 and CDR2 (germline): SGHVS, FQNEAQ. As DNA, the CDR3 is TGTGCCAGCAGTAAAGACAGGACGAGCTCCTACGAGCAGTACGTC. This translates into CASSKDRTSSYEQYV.

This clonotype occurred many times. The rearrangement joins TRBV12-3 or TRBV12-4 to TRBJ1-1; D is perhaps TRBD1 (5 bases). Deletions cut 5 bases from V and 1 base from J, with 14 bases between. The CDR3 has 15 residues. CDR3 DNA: TGTGCCAGCAGTCCCCGCGGGACGGAGAACACTGAAGCTTTCTTT. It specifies CASSPRGTENTEAFF.

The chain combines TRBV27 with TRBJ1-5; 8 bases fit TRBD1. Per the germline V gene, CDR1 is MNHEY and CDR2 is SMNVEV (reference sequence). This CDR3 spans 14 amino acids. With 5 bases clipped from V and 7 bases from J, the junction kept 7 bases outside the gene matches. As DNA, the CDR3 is TGTGCCAGCAGTACACGACAGGGGAAGCAGCCCCAGCATTTT. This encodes CASSTRQGKQPQHF.

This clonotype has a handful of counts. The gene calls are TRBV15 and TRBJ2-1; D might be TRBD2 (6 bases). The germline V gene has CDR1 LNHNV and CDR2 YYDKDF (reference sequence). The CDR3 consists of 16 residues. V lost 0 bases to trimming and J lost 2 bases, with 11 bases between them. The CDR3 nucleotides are TGTGCCACCAGCAGAGATCCCCGGGGGACCTACAATGAGCAGTTCTTC. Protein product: CATSRDPRGTYNEQFF. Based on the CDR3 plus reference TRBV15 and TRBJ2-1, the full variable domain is DAMVIQNPRYQVTQFGKPVTLSCSQTLNHNVMYWYQQKSSQAPKLLFHYYDKDFNNEADTPDNFQSRRPNTSFCFLDIRSPGLGDTAMYLCATSRDPRGTYNEQFFGPGTRLTVL.

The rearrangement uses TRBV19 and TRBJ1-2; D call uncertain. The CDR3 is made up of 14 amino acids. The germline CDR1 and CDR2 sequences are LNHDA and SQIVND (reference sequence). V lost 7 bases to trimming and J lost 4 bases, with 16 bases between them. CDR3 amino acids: CASISAGSGYGYTF. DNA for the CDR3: TGTGCCAGTATTTCGGCGGGGAGCGGCTATGGCTACACCTTC.

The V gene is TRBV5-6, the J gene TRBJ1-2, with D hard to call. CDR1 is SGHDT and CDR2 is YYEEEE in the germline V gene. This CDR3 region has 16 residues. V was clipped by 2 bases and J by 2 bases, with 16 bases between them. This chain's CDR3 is CASSFLGSTGNYGYTF. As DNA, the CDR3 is TGTGCCAGCAGCTTTTTGGGGTCAACGGGAAACTATGGCTACACCTTC.

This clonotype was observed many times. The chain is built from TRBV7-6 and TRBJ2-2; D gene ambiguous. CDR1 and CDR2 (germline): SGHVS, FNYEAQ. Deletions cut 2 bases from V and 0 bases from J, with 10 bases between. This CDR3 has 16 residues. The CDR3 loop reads CASSLFRPPNTGELFF. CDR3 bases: TGTGCCAGCAGCTTATTCCGTCCCCCGAACACCGGGGAGCTGTTTTTT.

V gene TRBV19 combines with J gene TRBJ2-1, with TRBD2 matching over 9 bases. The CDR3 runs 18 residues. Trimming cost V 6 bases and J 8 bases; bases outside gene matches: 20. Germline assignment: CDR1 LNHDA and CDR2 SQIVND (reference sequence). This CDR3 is CASRKGLALESWVDEQFF. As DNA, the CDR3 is TGTGCCAGTAGGAAAGGACTAGCGTTAGAATCCTGGGTCGATGAGCAGTTCTTC.

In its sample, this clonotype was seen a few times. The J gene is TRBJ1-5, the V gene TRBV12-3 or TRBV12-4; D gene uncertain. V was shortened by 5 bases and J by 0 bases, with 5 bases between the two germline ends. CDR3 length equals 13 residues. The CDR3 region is CASSPVSNQPQHF. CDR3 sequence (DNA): TGTGCCAGCAGTCCGGTTAGCAATCAGCCCCAGCATTTT.

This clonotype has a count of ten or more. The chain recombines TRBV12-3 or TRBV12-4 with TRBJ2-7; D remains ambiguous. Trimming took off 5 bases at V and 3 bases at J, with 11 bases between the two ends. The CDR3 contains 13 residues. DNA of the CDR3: TGTGCCAGCAGTACCCTTCTTAGCTACGAGCAGTACTTC. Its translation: CASSTLLSYEQYF.

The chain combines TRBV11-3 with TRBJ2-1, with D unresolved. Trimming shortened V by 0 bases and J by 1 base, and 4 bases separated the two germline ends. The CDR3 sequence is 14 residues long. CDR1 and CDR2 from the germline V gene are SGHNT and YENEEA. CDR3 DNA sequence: TGTGCCAGCAGCTTAGATCGTTCCTACAATGAGCAGTTCTTC. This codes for CASSLDRSYNEQFF.

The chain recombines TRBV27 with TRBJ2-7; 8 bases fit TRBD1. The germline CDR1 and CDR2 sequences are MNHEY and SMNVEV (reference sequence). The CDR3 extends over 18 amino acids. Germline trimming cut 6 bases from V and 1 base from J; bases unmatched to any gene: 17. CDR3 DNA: TGTGCCAGCAGCCCTCAGGGGGCCGGGGCTGGGTTATCCTACGAGCAGTACTTC. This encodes CASSPQGAGAGLSYEQYF.

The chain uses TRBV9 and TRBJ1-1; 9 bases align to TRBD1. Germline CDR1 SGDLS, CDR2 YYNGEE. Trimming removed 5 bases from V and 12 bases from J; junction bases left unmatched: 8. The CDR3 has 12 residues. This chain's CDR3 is CASSTGGSESFF. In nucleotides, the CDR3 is TGTGCCAGCAGTACAGGGGGCTCTGAGTCTTTCTTT.

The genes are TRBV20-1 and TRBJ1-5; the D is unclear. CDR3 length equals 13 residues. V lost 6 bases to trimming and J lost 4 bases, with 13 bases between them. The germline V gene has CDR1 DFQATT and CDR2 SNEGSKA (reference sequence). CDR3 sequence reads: CSAADGPNQPQHF. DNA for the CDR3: TGCAGTGCGGCGGACGGTCCGAATCAGCCCCAGCATTTT.

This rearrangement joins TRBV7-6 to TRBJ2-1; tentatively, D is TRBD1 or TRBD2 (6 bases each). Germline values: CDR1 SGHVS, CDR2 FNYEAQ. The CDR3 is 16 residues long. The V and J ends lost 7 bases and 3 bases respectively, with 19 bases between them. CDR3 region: CASTPVVGGFYNEQFF. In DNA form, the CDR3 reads TGTGCCAGCACCCCCGTGGTGGGGGGCTTCTACAATGAGCAGTTCTTC.